This T cell receptor beta chain originates from a study of regulatory T cells in long-lasting Graves disease. Study-wide results and limits: Having few samples may have compromised the accuracy.

This clonotype was found many times. Its antigen remains unidentified. HTBI primers from iRepertoire and Arm-PCR of CDR3 regions yielded the TCR beta libraries. From the multiplex PCR reads, TCRdb called clonotypes with MiXCR, one entry per CDR3 protein. The table records roughly 500,000 distinct CDR3 sequences, around a fifth of them present only once. CDR3 length: 16 residues. Losses at the gene ends were 3 bases for V and 7 bases for J; bases not matched to a gene: 14. Germline V lookup: CDR1 MDHEN, CDR2 SYDVKM. Time point reported: persistent/refractory GD, antithyroid drugs over 5 years with positive TRAb. Isolated PBMC RNA provided the starting material for the TCR library. It was by American Thyroid Association guidelines that Graves' disease was diagnosed.

The V gene is TRBV28, the J gene TRBJ2-7, with TRBD1 matching over 8 bases. Sample: peripheral blood mononuclear cells (PBMCs), taken when the disease was refractory, from a patient treated with antithyroid drugs. This TCR derives from a female donor with Graves disease. The CDR3, as DNA: TGTGCCAGCAGTTTTCGCCGGGGACAGGTCCTGAGGGAGCAGTACTTC. It encodes CASSFRRGQVLREQYF.